What follows is one TCR beta chain and its context. What it binds is not known. The data stem from a study of monozygotic twins with inflammatory bowel disease. The study, taken as a whole, reports: Healthy co-twins showed greater TCRbeta diversity (inverse Simpson) than IBD patients. No difference was seen in repertoire similarity between concordant and discordant twins, possibly from limited power.

Per individual sample, eight separate reactions were used to make cDNA. Through template switching, UMIs that included a 6-nucleotide sample barcode were added. TCRdb reanalyzed the 5' RACE reads and collapses them to one entry per CDR3 protein, without DNA. There are approximately 390,000 distinct CDR3 sequences in the sample, with 2% to 3% held by the top ten. The CDR3 loop spans 20 amino acids. CDR1 and CDR2 from the germline V gene are LGHDT and YNNKEL (reference sequence). Sequenced sample: blood. The receptor comes from a human donor with ulcerative colitis or Crohn's disease, or a healthy co-twin of an affected twin (not recorded which). V and J are TRBV3-1 and TRBJ2-2; with no DNA, the TCRdb D assignment of TRBD2 cannot be verified. The CDR3 region is CASSQMAFAGGPRRTGELFF.